One and the same sample provided the 18 T cell receptor beta chains below, sequenced in a study of metastatic and nonmetastatic thyroid tumors. With MiXCR, TCRdb called clones anew from the PCR reads. Of some 10,000 clones in the sample, approximately 9.9% were seen once. All patients were treatment-naive before thyroid surgery. Sample: tumor tissue. Receptors originate from a female donor with papillary thyroid cancer or a benign thyroid nodule (not recorded which). Some clones in this sample may be carry-over from other donors' samples.

At least ten counts were recorded for this clone. The chain is built from TRBV6-4 and TRBJ1-1; 7 bases are shared with TRBD1. The V gene's germline CDR1 is MRHNA and CDR2 SNTAGT. The CDR3 has 13 residues. Trimming took 6 bases from V and 3 from J; bases not matched to a gene: 4. The CDR3 spells CASSRDSDTEAFF. CDR3 DNA sequence: TGTGCCAGCAGCCGGGACAGCGACACTGAAGCTTTCTTT.

This clone was detected only a few times. The chain carries TRBV6-5 and TRBJ1-6; D is possibly TRBD1 (6 bases). CDR1 is MNHEY, CDR2 SVGAGI, per germline. V was shortened by 4 bases and J by 5 bases, with 12 bases between the two germline ends. The CDR3 runs to 15 residues. The CDR3 nucleotides are TGTGCCAGCAGTTCTGCGGACAGTAATAATTCACCCCTCCACTTT. Its protein product is CASSSADSNNSPLHF.

The chain links TRBV20-1 to TRBJ2-1; 7 nucleotides line up with TRBD2. Losses at the gene ends were 5 bases for V and 3 bases for J; bases not matched to a gene: 13. This CDR3 contains 16 residues. Germline V gene lookup returns CDR1 DFQATT and CDR2 SNEGSKA (reference sequence). The CDR3 DNA reads TGCAGTGCTCACCGGGGGTGCGGGGGTGACTACAATGAGCAGTTCTTC. As protein: CSAHRGCGGDYNEQFF.

This rearrangement joins TRBV9 to TRBJ1-5; 9 bases are a match to TRBD1. Germline CDR1 and CDR2: SGDLS and YYNGEE. After removal of 6 bases from V and 6 bases from J, the junction contained 10 bases not matched to a gene. The CDR3 sequence is 15 residues long. CDR3: CASIAGTGGRQPQHF. The CDR3 DNA sequence: TGTGCCAGCATCGCCGGTACAGGGGGCCGTCAGCCCCAGCATTTT.

There are a few counts of this clone. J is TRBJ1-1 and V is TRBV12-3 or TRBV12-4; the D gene is possibly TRBD1 (6 bases). This CDR3 is 12 amino acids long. With 6 bases removed from V and 4 bases from J, the gap between germline ends came to 9 bases. The CDR3, as DNA: TGTGCCAGCAGCGGGGGGGCCACTGAAGCTTTCTTT. This sequence encodes CASSGGATEAFF.

The gene calls are TRBV6-2 or TRBV6-3 and TRBJ2-2; D unclear. Between the trimmed V and J ends, which lost 6 bases and 1 base, there was a span of 12 bases. This CDR3 contains 15 residues. Germline values: CDR1 MNHEY, CDR2 SVGEGT. CDR3 DNA: TGTGCCAGCAGGGACGAGGTGGGGAACACCGGGGAGCTGTTTTTT. Its protein product is CASRDEVGNTGELFF.

The rearrangement links TRBV27 to TRBJ2-7, with D possibly matching TRBD2 (5 bases). Germline loops: CDR1 MNHEY, CDR2 SMNVEV (reference sequence). The V and J ends lost 0 bases and 4 bases respectively, with 7 bases between them. The CDR3 is 13 amino acids. CDR3 DNA: TGTGCCAGCAGTTTATCCACGGGGTACGAGCAGTACTTC. Encoded protein: CASSLSTGYEQYF.

This clone was counted at least ten times. CDR3 sequence reads: CATSRERAPNEKLFF. CDR3 nucleotides: TGTGCCACCAGCAGAGAGCGGGCTCCTAATGAAAAACTGTTTTTT. The rearrangement uses TRBV15 and TRBJ1-4; no firm D call. Trimming shortened V by 0 bases and J by 3 bases, and 8 bases separated the two germline ends. In germline, CDR1 is LNHNV, CDR2 YYDKDF (reference sequence). The CDR3 covers 15 residues.

The J gene is TRBJ1-1, the V gene TRBV5-1, with D perhaps TRBD1 (5 bases). The V and J ends lost 6 bases and 2 bases respectively, with 20 bases between them. This CDR3 comprises 16 residues. CDR1 and CDR2 (germline): SGHRS, YFSETQ. CDR3 nucleotides: TGCGCCAGCACCCTGACAGTCCTTGGGGGTAACACTGAAGCTTTCTTT. As protein: CASTLTVLGGNTEAFF.

This clone was detected ten times or more. This may be a read error: a much more frequent sequence differs by one nucleotide. This CDR3 fails to terminate in the conserved phenylalanine or tryptophan, so it likely reflects a read error. V and J are TRBV7-3 and TRBJ1-1, with TRBD1 matching 7 bases. CDR3 length: 14 amino acids. CDR1 and CDR2 (germline): SGHTA, FQGTGA. J lost 0 bases, V lost 4 bases, and 2 bases had no gene match. DNA for the CDR3: TGTGCCAGCAGCTCGACAGGGTTGAACACTGAAGCTTTCTCT. Translation: CASSSTGLNTEAFS.

Concerning this clone: A junction boundary mismatches the germline segment, possibly from a read error. The chain combines TRBV9 with TRBJ1-2; D gene uncertain. The CDR3 extends over 13 amino acids. Germline loops: CDR1 SGDLS, CDR2 YYNGEE. The CDR3 sequence: CASGVFVGWGYTF. Here the CDR3 DNA reads TGTGCCAGCGGCGTATTCGTGGGCTGGGGCTACACCTTC.

In its sample, this clone ranks as medium-sized (0.01 to 0.1%). CDR3 nucleotides: TGTGCCAGCAGCCTGACAGTGAACACTGAAGCTTTCTTT. This translates into CASSLTVNTEAFF. The chain joins TRBV2 to TRBJ1-1, with a tentative D call TRBD1 (5 bases). The CDR3 has 13 residues. Germline V gene data show CDR1 as SNHLY and CDR2 as FYNNEI. V dropped 6 bases and J dropped 0 bases, with 8 bases sitting between them.

V usage is TRBV4-3 and J usage is TRBJ2-7, with 7 bases aligning to TRBD2. V shed 1 base and J 5 bases; nucleotides not matched to a gene: 8. Germline values: CDR1 LGHNA, CDR2 YSLEER. This CDR3 is 15 amino acids long. CDR3 in DNA: TGCGCCAGCAGCCAAGGAGTCAGCGGGGCGGACGAGCAGTACTTC. This gives the protein CASSQGVSGADEQYF.

This clone was seen repeatedly, ten times or more. The CDR3 here is CASSLDPGGNTEAFF. Written as DNA, the CDR3 is TGTGCCAGCAGCTTAGATCCCGGGGGGAACACTGAAGCTTTCTTT. This chain links TRBV11-2 with TRBJ1-1; a possible D gene is TRBD1 (5 bases). The CDR3 loop spans 15 amino acids. CDR1 and CDR2 from the germline V gene are SGHAT and FQNNGV. V lost 0 bases, J lost 1 base, and 9 bases lay in between.

This clone appeared many times. V gene TRBV5-4 combines with J gene TRBJ1-3; no clear D. The CDR3 consists of 15 residues. V lost 1 base, J lost 4 bases, and 12 bases lay in between. The V gene's germline CDR1 is SGHNT and CDR2 YYREEE (reference sequence). This CDR3 reads CASSLRGPRGNTIYF. CDR3 bases: TGTGCCAGCAGCTTGCGCGGACCGAGGGGAAACACCATATATTTT.

This clone was observed many times. The V and J genes are TRBV7-9 and TRBJ2-1, with unresolved D. The CDR3 has 13 residues. In germline, CDR1 is SEHNR, CDR2 FQNEAQ (reference sequence). Deletions cut 1 base from V and 1 base from J, with 2 bases between. CDR3 sequence reads: CASSLDSYNEQFF. CDR3 DNA: TGTGCCAGCAGCTTAGATTCCTACAATGAGCAGTTCTTC.

On this clone itself: A read error is possible here, since a much larger clone lies one base away. The genes are TRBV10-2 and TRBJ2-6; D remains ambiguous. Between the trimmed V and J ends, which lost 6 bases and 0 bases, there was a span of 9 bases. CDR3 size: 15 residues. Germline V gene data show CDR1 as WSHSY and CDR2 as SAAADI. CDR3 residues: CASSQVRSGANVLTF. The DNA for the CDR3 is TGCGCCAGCAGCCAAGTCCGCTCTGGGGCCAACGTCCTGACTTTC.

In its sample, this clone was seen a few times. This chain links TRBV6-5 with TRBJ2-2; 10 nucleotides align to TRBD1. After removal of 5 bases from V and 7 bases from J, the junction contained 7 bases not matched to a gene. Germline V lookup: CDR1 MNHEY, CDR2 SVGAGI. CDR3 length equals 15 residues. In nucleotides, the CDR3 is TGTGCCAGCAGTACTGACAGGGGGCTTGGCGGGGAGCTGTTTTTT. It encodes CASSTDRGLGGELFF.